Below are 10 T cell receptor beta chains sequenced from a single sample in a study of blood T cells in healthy people across ages. Then a second PCR, running about 7 to 11 cycles, was carried out with a sample-barcoded 5' primer and a J-beta primer mix. One entry per CDR3 protein results from TCRdb running MiXCR on the 5' RACE reads. The profile covers over a million distinct CDR3 sequences, with roughly 40% appearing a single time and around 8% taken by the ten largest. The specimen was blood. These receptor sequences come from a woman younger than 30 in good health.

This clonotype came up a few times. The CDR3 DNA is TGTGCCACCAGCAGAGGTAACTTCCTACGGAGCACAGATACGCAGTATTTT. This gives the protein CATSRGNFLRSTDTQYF. The chain employs TRBV15 and TRBJ2-3; D is unclear. Trimming removed 1 base from V and 0 bases from J, with 14 bases in between. CDR3 length equals 17 residues. Germline V gene lookup returns CDR1 LNHNV and CDR2 YYDKDF (reference sequence).

This sequence joins TRBV12-3 or TRBV12-4 and TRBJ1-5; D not certain. Trimming stripped 6 bases from V and 3 bases from J, with 15 bases between. The CDR3 runs 15 residues. DNA of the CDR3: TGTGCCAGCAGACACGCCGACACCGTCAATCAGCCCCAGCATTTT. Its translation is CASRHADTVNQPQHF.

The chain couples TRBV12-3 or TRBV12-4 to TRBJ2-7, with D maybe TRBD2 (6 bases). The J call may be incorrect, as the DNA end agrees better with TRBJ2-5. The CDR3 is made up of 13 amino acids. CDR3 amino acids: CASSFGEAETQYF. Here the CDR3 DNA reads TGTGCCAGCAGTTTTGGGGAGGCGGAGACCCAGTACTTC.

CDR3 DNA sequence: TGTGCCAGCAGTTACAAGATGGATCCTCTGTTTTTT. It translates to CASSYKMDPLFF. The rearrangement uses TRBV6-6 and TRBJ1-4, with D unresolved. With 2 bases removed from V and 14 bases from J, the gap between germline ends came to 12 bases. The CDR3 contains 12 residues. Germline V gives CDR1 MNHNY, CDR2 SVGAGI (reference sequence).

V is TRBV12-3 or TRBV12-4 and J is TRBJ2-6; 12 bases match TRBD1. J was trimmed by 2 bases and V by 6 bases; bases with no gene match: 5. This CDR3 is built from 17 residues. This CDR3 reads CASRRDRGLTGANVLTF. CDR3 DNA sequence: TGTGCCAGCAGGCGGGACAGGGGGCTAACTGGGGCCAACGTCCTGACTTTC.

The chain couples TRBV10-3 to TRBJ2-1; TRBD1 matches 8 bases. J lost 5 bases, V lost 5 bases, and 2 bases had no gene match. The CDR3 has 13 residues. Germline CDR1 ENHRY, CDR2 SYGVKD. Here the CDR3 DNA reads TGTGCCATCAGTCAGGACAGGGACAATGAGCAGTTCTTC. It specifies CAISQDRDNEQFF.

This clonotype was seen once. At one end, the junction sequence differs from germline, possibly due to a read error. The chain uses TRBV4-1 and TRBJ2-2; the match to TRBD1 covers 8 bases. Germline V gene lookup returns CDR1 MGHRA and CDR2 YSYEKL. This CDR3 is built from 15 residues. The CDR3 bases are TGCGTCAGCAGCCAAGTGGACAGGGATTTCGGGGAGCTGTTTTTT. This sequence encodes CVSSQVDRDFGELFF.

The rearrangement links TRBV20-1 to TRBJ2-5; TRBD2 aligns across 8 bases. The V and J ends lost 3 bases and 4 bases, in that order; junction bases with no gene match: 7. The germline V gene encodes CDR1 DFQATT and CDR2 SNEGSKA (reference sequence). The CDR3 contains 14 residues. Here the CDR3 reads CSARSGGPSETQYF. DNA of the CDR3: TGCAGTGCTAGGTCGGGAGGGCCGTCAGAGACCCAGTACTTC.

V is TRBV6-5 and J is TRBJ1-2; TRBD1 is a possible D gene (5 bases). The CDR3 has 14 residues. The germline V gene encodes CDR1 MNHEY and CDR2 SVGAGI. V shed 6 bases and J shed 7 bases, with 18 bases lying between them. The CDR3 nucleotides are TGTGCCAGCAGAGACAGTACTCTATATATTGGCTACACCTTC. Amino acids: CASRDSTLYIGYTF.

The chain has TRBV7-8 and TRBJ2-3; TRBD2 aligns across 13 bases. Germline V CDR1 and CDR2: SGHVS, FQNEAQ. J lost 0 bases, V lost 8 bases, and 8 bases had no gene match. The CDR3 is 17 amino acids. CDR3: CASFRTSGGLSTDTQYF. DNA of the CDR3: TGTGCCAGCTTCAGGACTAGCGGGGGCCTTAGCACAGATACGCAGTATTTT. The full variable domain, with the rest looked up from reference TRBV7-8 and TRBJ2-3, is GAGVSQSPRYKVAKRGQDVALRCDPISGHVSLFWYQQALGQGPEFLTYFQNEAQLDKSGLPSDRFFAERPEGSVSTLKIQRTQQEDSAVYLCASFRTSGGLSTDTQYFGPGTRLTVL.